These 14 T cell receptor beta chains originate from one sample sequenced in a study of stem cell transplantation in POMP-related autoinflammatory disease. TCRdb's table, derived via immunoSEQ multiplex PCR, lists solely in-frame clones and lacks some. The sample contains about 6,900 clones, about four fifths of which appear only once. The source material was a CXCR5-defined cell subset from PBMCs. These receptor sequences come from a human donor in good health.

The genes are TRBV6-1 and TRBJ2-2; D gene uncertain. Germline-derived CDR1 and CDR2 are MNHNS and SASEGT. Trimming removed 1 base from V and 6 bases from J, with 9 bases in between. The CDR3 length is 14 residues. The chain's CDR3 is CASSEGWRSGELFF. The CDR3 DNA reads TGTGCCAGCAGTGAAGGGTGGCGGTCCGGGGAGCTGTTTTTT.

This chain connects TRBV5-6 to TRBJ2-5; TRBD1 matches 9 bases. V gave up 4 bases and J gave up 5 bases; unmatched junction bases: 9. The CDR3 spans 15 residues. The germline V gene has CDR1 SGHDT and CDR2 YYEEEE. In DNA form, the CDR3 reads TGTGCCAGCAGCCCCGTGGGACAGGGCCTCGAGACCCAGTACTTC. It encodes CASSPVGQGLETQYF. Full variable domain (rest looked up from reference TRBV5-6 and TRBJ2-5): DAGVTQSPTHLIKTRGQQVTLRCSPKSGHDTVSWYQQALGQGPQFIFQYYEEEERQRGNFPDRFSGHQFPNYSSELNVNALLLGDSALYLCASSPVGQGLETQYFGPGTRLLVL.

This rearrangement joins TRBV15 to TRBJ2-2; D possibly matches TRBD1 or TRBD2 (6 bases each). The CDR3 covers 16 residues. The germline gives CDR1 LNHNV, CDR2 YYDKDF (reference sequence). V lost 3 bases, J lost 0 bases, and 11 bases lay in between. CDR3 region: CATSRGASANTGELFF. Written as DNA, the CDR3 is TGTGCCACCAGCAGGGGGGCTAGCGCGAACACCGGGGAGCTGTTTTTT.

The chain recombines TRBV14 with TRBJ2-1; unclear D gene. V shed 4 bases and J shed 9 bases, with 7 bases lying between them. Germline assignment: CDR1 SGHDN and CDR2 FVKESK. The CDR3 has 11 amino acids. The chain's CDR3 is CASSPLLEQFF. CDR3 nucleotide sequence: TGTGCCAGCAGCCCCCTCCTTGAGCAGTTCTTC.

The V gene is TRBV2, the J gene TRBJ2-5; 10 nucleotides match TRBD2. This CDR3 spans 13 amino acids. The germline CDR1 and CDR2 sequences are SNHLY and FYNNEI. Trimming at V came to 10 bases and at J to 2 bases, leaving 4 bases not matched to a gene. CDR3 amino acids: CATRTSGQETQYF. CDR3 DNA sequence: TGTGCCACCAGGACTAGCGGACAAGAGACCCAGTACTTC.

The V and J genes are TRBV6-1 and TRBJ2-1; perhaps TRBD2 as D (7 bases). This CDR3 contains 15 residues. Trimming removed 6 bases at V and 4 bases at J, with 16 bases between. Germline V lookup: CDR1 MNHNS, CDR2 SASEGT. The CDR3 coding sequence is TGTGCCAGCAGCCCTTTGGGGGGGCATTACAATGAGCAGTTCTTC. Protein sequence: CASSPLGGHYNEQFF.

CDR3 sequence: CASSELPTGWGGNTIYF. CDR3 in DNA: TGTGCCAGCAGTGAACTACCCACAGGGTGGGGAGGAAACACCATATATTTT. The V call is TRBV2, the J call TRBJ1-3; possibly TRBD1 for D (6 bases). The CDR3 loop spans 17 amino acids. V was cut by 2 bases and J by 4 bases, with 18 bases left in between. Germline assignment: CDR1 SNHLY and CDR2 FYNNEI.

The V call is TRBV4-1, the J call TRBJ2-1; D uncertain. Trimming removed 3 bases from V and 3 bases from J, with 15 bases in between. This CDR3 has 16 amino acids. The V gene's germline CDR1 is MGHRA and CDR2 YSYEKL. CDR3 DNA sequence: TGCGCCAGCAGCCAGTACTCGATGGTCGTCTACAATGAGCAGTTCTTC. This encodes CASSQYSMVVYNEQFF.

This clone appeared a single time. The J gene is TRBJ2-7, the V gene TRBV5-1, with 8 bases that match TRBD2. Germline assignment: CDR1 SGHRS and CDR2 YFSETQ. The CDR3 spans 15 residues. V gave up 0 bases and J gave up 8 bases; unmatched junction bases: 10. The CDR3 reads CASSLVGGGTTQQYF. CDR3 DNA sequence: TGCGCCAGCAGCTTGGTTGGCGGGGGGACTACGCAGCAGTACTTC.

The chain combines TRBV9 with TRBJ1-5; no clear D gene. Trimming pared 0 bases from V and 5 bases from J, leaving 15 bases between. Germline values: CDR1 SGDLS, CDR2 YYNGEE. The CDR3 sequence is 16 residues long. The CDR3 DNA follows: TGTGCCAGCAGCGTAGTACGGCTGGAAACCCATCAGCCCCAGCATTTT. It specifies CASSVVRLETHQPQHF.

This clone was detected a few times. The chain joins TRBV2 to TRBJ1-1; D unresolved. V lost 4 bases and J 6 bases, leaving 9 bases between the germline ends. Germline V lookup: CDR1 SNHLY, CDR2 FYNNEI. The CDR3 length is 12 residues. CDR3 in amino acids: CASSVGLSEAFF. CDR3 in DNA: TGTGCCAGCAGTGTCGGACTCTCTGAAGCTTTCTTT.

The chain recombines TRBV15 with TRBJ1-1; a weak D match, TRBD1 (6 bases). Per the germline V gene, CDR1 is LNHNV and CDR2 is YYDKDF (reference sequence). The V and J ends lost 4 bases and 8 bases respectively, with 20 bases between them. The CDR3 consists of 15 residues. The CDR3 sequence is CATSTGDTRTGEAFF. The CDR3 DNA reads TGTGCCACCAGCACCGGGGACACCCGAACAGGAGAAGCTTTCTTT.

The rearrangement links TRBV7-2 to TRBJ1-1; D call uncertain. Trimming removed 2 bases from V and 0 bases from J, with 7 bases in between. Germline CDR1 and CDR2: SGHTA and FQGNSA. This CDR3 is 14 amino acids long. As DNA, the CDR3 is TGTGCCAGCAGCTTAATGCGGGTGAACACTGAAGCTTTCTTT. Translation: CASSLMRVNTEAFF.

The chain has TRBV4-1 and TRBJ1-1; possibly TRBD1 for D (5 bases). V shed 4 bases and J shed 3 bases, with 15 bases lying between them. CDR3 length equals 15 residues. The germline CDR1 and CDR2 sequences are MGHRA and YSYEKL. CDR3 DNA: TGCGCCAGCAGCCTCCGGGGACTCCTGGACACTGAAGCTTTCTTT. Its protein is CASSLRGLLDTEAFF.